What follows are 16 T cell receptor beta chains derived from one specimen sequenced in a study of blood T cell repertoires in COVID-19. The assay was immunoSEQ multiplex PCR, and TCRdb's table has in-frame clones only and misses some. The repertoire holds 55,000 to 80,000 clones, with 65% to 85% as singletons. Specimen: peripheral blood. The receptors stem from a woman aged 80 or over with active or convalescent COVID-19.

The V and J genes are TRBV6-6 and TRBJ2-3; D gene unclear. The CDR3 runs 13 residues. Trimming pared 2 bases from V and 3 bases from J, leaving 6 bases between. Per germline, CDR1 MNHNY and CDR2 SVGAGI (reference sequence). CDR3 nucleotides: TGTGCCAGCAGTTACGAGAGGACAGATACGCAGTATTTT. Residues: CASSYERTDTQYF.

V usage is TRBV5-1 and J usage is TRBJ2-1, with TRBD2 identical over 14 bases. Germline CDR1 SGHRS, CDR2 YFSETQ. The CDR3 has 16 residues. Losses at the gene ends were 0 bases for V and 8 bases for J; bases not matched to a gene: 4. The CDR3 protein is CASSLEGTSGGDEQFF. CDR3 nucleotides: TGCGCCAGCAGCTTGGAAGGGACTAGCGGGGGCGATGAGCAGTTCTTC.

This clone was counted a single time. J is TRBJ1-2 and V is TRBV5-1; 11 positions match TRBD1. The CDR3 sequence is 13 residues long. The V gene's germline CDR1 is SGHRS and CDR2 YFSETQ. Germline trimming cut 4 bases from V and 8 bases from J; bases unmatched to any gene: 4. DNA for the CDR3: TGCGCCAGCAGCAGGGGACAGGGGGGCGGCTACACCTTC. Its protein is CASSRGQGGGYTF. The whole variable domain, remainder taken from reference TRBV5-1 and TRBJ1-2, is KAGVTQTPRYLIKTRGQQVTLSCSPISGHRSVSWYQQTPGQGLQFLFEYFSETQRNKGNFPGRFSGRQFSNSRSEMNVSTLELGDSALYLCASSRGQGGGYTFGSGTRLTVV.

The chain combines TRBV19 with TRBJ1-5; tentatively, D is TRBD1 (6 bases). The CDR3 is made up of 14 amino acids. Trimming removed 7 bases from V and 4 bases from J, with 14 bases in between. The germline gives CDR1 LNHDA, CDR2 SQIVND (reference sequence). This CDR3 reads CASTGGLGNQPQHF. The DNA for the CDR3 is TGTGCCAGTACGGGGGGCTTAGGGAATCAGCCCCAGCATTTT.

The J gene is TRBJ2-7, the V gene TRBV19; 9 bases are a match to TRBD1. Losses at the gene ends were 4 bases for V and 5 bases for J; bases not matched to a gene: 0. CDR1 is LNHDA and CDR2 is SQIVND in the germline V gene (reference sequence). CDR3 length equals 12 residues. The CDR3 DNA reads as TGTGCCAGTAGTAGGGACAGGGACGAGCAGTACTTC. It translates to CASSRDRDEQYF.

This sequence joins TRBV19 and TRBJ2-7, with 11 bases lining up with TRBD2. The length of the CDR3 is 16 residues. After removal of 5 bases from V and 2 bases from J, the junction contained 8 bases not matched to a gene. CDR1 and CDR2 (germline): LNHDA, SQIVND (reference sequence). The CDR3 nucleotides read TGTGCCAGTAGTCCTCAGGCTAGCGGGGGGACCTACGAGCAGTACTTC. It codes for CASSPQASGGTYEQYF.

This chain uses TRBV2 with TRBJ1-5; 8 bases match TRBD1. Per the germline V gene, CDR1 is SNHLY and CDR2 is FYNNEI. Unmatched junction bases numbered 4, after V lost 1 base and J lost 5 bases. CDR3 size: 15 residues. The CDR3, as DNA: TGTGCCAGCAGTGAAGTTGGGACAGGAGATCAGCCCCAGCATTTT. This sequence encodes CASSEVGTGDQPQHF.

CDR3: CASSEPGWANEKLFF. In nucleotides, the CDR3 is TGTGCCAGCAGTGAGCCGGGATGGGCTAATGAAAAACTGTTTTTT. The chain carries TRBV6-1 and TRBJ1-4, with D hard to call. V dropped 3 bases and J dropped 3 bases, with 11 bases sitting between them. This CDR3 region has 15 residues. Germline values: CDR1 MNHNS, CDR2 SASEGT.

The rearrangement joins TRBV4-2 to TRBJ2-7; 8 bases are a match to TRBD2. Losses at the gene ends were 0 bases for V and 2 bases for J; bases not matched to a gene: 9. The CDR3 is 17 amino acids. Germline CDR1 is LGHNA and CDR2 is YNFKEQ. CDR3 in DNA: TGTGCCAGCAGCCAAGATTTGGGCGGGGGGTCTCCCTACGAGCAGTACTTC. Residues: CASSQDLGGGSPYEQYF.

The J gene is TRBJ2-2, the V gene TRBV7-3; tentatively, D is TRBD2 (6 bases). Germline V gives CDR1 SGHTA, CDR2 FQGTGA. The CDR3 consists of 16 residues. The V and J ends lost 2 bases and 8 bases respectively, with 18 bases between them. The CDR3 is CASSLSPPGELGELFF. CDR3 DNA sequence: TGTGCCAGCAGCTTATCCCCCCCGGGAGAGTTAGGGGAGCTGTTTTTT.

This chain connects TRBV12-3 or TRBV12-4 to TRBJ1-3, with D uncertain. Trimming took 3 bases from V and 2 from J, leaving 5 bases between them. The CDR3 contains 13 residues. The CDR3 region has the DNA TGTGCCAGCAGTTTTTATCCTGGAAACACCATATATTTT. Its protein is CASSFYPGNTIYF.

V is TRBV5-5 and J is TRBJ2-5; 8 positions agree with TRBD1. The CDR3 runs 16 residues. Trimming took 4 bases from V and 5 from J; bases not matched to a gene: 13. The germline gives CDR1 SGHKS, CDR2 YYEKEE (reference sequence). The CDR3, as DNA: TGTGCCAGCAGCGCGGAGGGCCGACAGGGGTGGGAGACCCAGTACTTC. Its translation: CASSAEGRQGWETQYF.

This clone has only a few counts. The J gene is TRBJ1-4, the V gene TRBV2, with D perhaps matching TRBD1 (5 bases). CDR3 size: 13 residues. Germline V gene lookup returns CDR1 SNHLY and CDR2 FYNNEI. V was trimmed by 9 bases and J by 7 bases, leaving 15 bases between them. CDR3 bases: TGTGCCAGTCTTGGGGCCCCCGGTGAAAAACTGTTTTTT. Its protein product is CASLGAPGEKLFF.

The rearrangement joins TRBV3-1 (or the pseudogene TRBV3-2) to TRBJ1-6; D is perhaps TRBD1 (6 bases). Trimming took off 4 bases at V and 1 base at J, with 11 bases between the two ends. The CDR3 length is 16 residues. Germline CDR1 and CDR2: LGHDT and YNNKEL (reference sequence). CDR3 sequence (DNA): TGTGCCAGCAGCCGCGAGGGGGGGTCCTATAATTCACCCCTCCACTTT. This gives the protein CASSREGGSYNSPLHF.

Here the CDR3 reads CASTGTSGISTGELFF. The CDR3 DNA sequence: TGTGCCAGCACGGGGACTAGCGGTATCAGCACCGGGGAGCTGTTTTTT. The V gene is TRBV9, the J gene TRBJ2-2, with 11 bases that match TRBD2. The CDR3 totals 16 residues. The germline V gene has CDR1 SGDLS and CDR2 YYNGEE. Losses at the gene ends were 6 bases for V and 4 bases for J; bases not matched to a gene: 8. Variable domain in full (rest from reference TRBV9 and TRBJ2-2): DSGVTQTPKHLITATGQRVTLRCSPRSGDLSVYWYQQSLDQGLQFLIQYYNGEERAKGNILERFSAQQFPDLHSELNLSSLELGDSALYFCASTGTSGISTGELFFGEGSRLTVL.

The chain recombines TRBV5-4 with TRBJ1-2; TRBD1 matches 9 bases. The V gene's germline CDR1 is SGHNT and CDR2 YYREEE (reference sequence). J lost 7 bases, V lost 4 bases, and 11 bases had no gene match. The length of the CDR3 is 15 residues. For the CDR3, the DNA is TGTGCCAGCAGCCTAATTGGGGACAGGGTGGGTGGCTACACCTTC. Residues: CASSLIGDRVGGYTF.